This T cell receptor (beta chain) was identified during a study of blood T cell repertoires in COVID-19. Participants reported their clinical history, and cohort assignment relied on those reports. Per the original data handling: Reference gene primer amplification gave nucleated cell count estimates. Using immunoSEQ multiplex PCR, the repertoire was profiled, and TCRdb retains in-frame clones only, with some absent. V, J and clone size derive from that table, while D and trimming were established from the DNA sequence. The repertoire has about 140,000 clones, roughly 85% of them found once; the top ten carry 2.5% to 3%. Germline CDR1 is SGDLS and CDR2 is YYNGEE. V lost 4 bases to trimming and J lost 0 bases, with 16 bases between them. CDR3 length: 17 amino acids.

The sequence was collected from a woman between 45 and 65 years old who had recovered from COVID-19. The chain links TRBV9 to TRBJ1-4, with a possible D match to TRBD1 (6 bases). Input material: PBMCs or T cells enriched from blood (not recorded which). CDR3 bases: TGTGCCAGCAGCTTCCGGGGGGGCCAAGCAACTAATGAAAAACTGTTTTTT. As protein: CASSFRGGQATNEKLFF.